Shown below are 27 T cell receptor beta chains from a single sample sequenced in a study. One entry per CDR3 protein results from TCRdb running MiXCR on the RT-PCR reads. The table includes hundreds of thousands of distinct CDR3 sequences, approximately 15% detected once. The sequenced material came from memory CD4+ T cells from blood. The receptors originated from a female donor in good health, serving as a healthy control.

This clonotype was recorded a few times. The gene calls are TRBV7-2 and TRBJ2-3, with D unclear. Germline CDR1 and CDR2: SGHTA and FQGNSA. Trimming pared 4 bases from V and 7 bases from J, leaving 12 bases between. This CDR3 is 13 amino acids long. The CDR3 loop is CASSSDSYYTQYF. CDR3 bases: TGTGCCAGCAGCTCTGACTCCTACTATACGCAGTATTTT.

J is TRBJ2-2 and V is TRBV24-1; 8 bases match TRBD1. CDR1 is KGHDR and CDR2 is SFDVKD in the germline V gene. V was clipped by 3 bases and J by 3 bases; unmatched bases: 5. This CDR3 region has 16 residues. The CDR3 nucleotides read TGTGCCACCAGTGATCCGGGACAGGCTTACACCGGGGAGCTGTTTTTT. It codes for CATSDPGQAYTGELFF.

The CDR3 loop reads CASSFQTGLGEKLFF. CDR3 bases: TGTGCCAGCAGCTTCCAAACAGGGTTGGGTGAAAAACTGTTTTTT. V and J are TRBV12-3 or TRBV12-4 and TRBJ1-4; tentatively, D is TRBD1 (6 bases). The CDR3 sequence is 15 residues long. The V and J ends lost 6 bases and 7 bases respectively, with 18 bases between them.

This chain joins TRBV7-2 and TRBJ1-1, with a possible D match to TRBD1 (6 bases). The V gene's germline CDR1 is SGHTA and CDR2 FQGNSA. This CDR3 contains 15 residues. Trimming shortened V by 1 base and J by 3 bases, and 12 bases separated the two germline ends. The CDR3 region is CASSLGRGFDTEAFF. The CDR3, as DNA: TGTGCCAGCAGCTTAGGTAGGGGGTTTGACACTGAAGCTTTCTTT.

The sample holds a few counts of this clonotype. The rearrangement links TRBV7-2 to TRBJ2-3, with a tentative D call TRBD1 (6 bases). The germline CDR1 and CDR2 sequences are SGHTA and FQGNSA. CDR3 length: 15 amino acids. With 2 bases removed from V and 8 bases from J, the gap between germline ends came to 17 bases. The CDR3 sequence: CASSLSAGAWGTQYF. In nucleotides, the CDR3 is TGTGCCAGCAGCTTATCCGCAGGGGCCTGGGGTACGCAGTATTTT.

The table lists this clonotype with a few counts. The rearrangement joins TRBV7-9 to TRBJ1-5; possible D gene TRBD1, 5 bases. Germline V gene lookup returns CDR1 SEHNR and CDR2 FQNEAQ (reference sequence). This CDR3 spans 15 amino acids. V gave up 1 base and J gave up 3 bases, with 10 bases separating them. CDR3 residues: CASSLGGRLNQPQHF. In DNA, the CDR3 is TGTGCCAGCAGCTTAGGGGGACGGCTCAATCAGCCCCAGCATTTT.

This clonotype was counted ten times or more. J is TRBJ2-1 and V is TRBV7-2, with D possibly being TRBD1 (5 bases). V dropped 2 bases and J dropped 13 bases, with 12 bases sitting between them. From germline, CDR1 is SGHTA and CDR2 FQGNSA. CDR3 length equals 12 residues. The CDR3 DNA reads TGTGCCAGCAGCTTAAGGGGCCAGCACCAGTTCTTC. It codes for CASSLRGQHQFF.

The V call is TRBV5-6, the J call TRBJ2-1, with D possibly being TRBD1 (6 bases). The V and J ends lost 1 base and 5 bases respectively, with 10 bases between them. Per the germline V gene, CDR1 is SGHDT and CDR2 is YYEEEE. This CDR3 has 14 amino acids. The CDR3 sequence is CASSLKQGDNEQFF. CDR3 sequence (DNA): TGTGCCAGCAGCTTGAAACAGGGTGACAATGAGCAGTTCTTC.

This clonotype was detected many times. The rearrangement links TRBV7-2 to TRBJ2-1; 7 bases are a match to TRBD2. The germline CDR1 and CDR2 sequences are SGHTA and FQGNSA. V was pared by 5 bases and J by 12 bases, with 4 bases of the junction left unmatched. The CDR3 length is 11 residues. The chain's CDR3 is CASSLWGGQFF. The CDR3 region has the DNA TGTGCCAGCAGCCTATGGGGGGGGCAGTTCTTC.

This clonotype appeared a few times. This chain uses TRBV5-6 with TRBJ1-5; a weak D match, TRBD1 (6 bases). Trimming removed 4 bases from V and 6 bases from J, with 14 bases in between. Germline lookup yields CDR1 SGHDT and CDR2 YYEEEE. This CDR3 spans 14 amino acids. DNA of the CDR3: TGTGCCAGCAGCCCACGAGGGGGGGCTCAGCCCCAGCATTTT. Its translation: CASSPRGGAQPQHF.

This rearrangement joins TRBV28 to TRBJ1-5, with 8 positions matching TRBD1. Germline CDR1 is MDHEN and CDR2 is SYDVKM. V lost 5 bases to trimming and J lost 7 bases; unmatched junction nucleotides: 7. The CDR3 has 14 residues. CDR3 sequence reads: CASSPRTGTQPQHF. CDR3 DNA: TGTGCCAGCAGTCCTCGGACAGGGACACAGCCCCAGCATTTT.

This clonotype was picked up many times. The rearrangement links TRBV12-3 or TRBV12-4 to TRBJ1-6, with D possibly being TRBD1 (6 bases). V was shortened by 3 bases and J by 10 bases, with 13 bases between the two germline ends. This CDR3 region has 14 residues. The CDR3 region is CASSFAGTHSPLHF. The CDR3 nucleotides read TGTGCCAGCAGTTTTGCGGGGACACACTCACCCCTCCACTTT.

Comments on this clonotype: A read error is possible here, since a much larger clone lies one base away. The chain employs TRBV7-3 and TRBJ2-5; no firm D call. V dropped 5 bases and J dropped 5 bases, with 12 bases sitting between them. The germline gives CDR1 SGHTA, CDR2 FQGTGA. The CDR3 contains 13 residues. This CDR3 is CASSTARSETQYF. CDR3 DNA sequence: TGTGCCAGCAGCACTGCCAGGTCGGAGACCCAGTACTTC.

This chain joins TRBV9 and TRBJ2-1, with D possibly being TRBD1 (6 bases). Germline V lookup: CDR1 SGDLS, CDR2 YYNGEE. This CDR3 spans 15 amino acids. Trimming took off 7 bases at V and 0 bases at J, with 14 bases between the two ends. The CDR3 loop is CASSYRDNSYNEQFF. CDR3 sequence (DNA): TGTGCCAGCTCCTATCGGGACAACTCCTACAATGAGCAGTTCTTC.

The V and J genes are TRBV24-1 and TRBJ2-2; D gene unclear. The CDR3 sequence is 16 residues long. CDR1 and CDR2 from the germline V gene are KGHDR and SFDVKD. Trimming took off 3 bases at V and 0 bases at J, with 10 bases between the two ends. CDR3 loop: CATSDPRPPNTGELFF. CDR3 DNA: TGTGCCACCAGTGATCCTCGACCACCGAACACCGGGGAGCTGTTTTTT.

This clonotype was observed many times. This chain uses TRBV7-2 with TRBJ1-2, with TRBD1 identical over 7 bases. The CDR3 is made up of 14 amino acids. Germline-derived CDR1 and CDR2 are SGHTA and FQGNSA. The J segment lost 4 bases and the V segment lost 1 base, leaving 3 bases of the junction unmatched. For the CDR3, the DNA is TGTGCCAGCAGCTTAGGGGGACAGTTCTATGGCTACACCTTC. This codes for CASSLGGQFYGYTF. Full variable domain (missing parts from reference TRBV7-2 and TRBJ1-2): GAGVSQSPSNKVTEKGKDVELRCDPISGHTALYWYRQSLGQGLEFLIYFQGNSAPDKSGLPSDRFSAERTGGSVSTLTIQRTQQEDSAVYLCASSLGGQFYGYTFGSGTRLTVV.

This clonotype was observed a handful of times. V and J are TRBV4-1 and TRBJ1-4; D is ambiguous. The V gene lost 4 bases and the J gene lost 4 bases, with 13 bases spanning the gap. Germline V gene data show CDR1 as MGHRA and CDR2 as YSYEKL. This CDR3 region has 15 residues. The chain's CDR3 is CASSPFSWFNEKLFF. Written as DNA, the CDR3 is TGCGCCAGCAGCCCTTTTTCGTGGTTTAATGAAAAACTGTTTTTT.

This clonotype has just a few counts. The rearrangement uses TRBV5-1 and TRBJ2-3; maybe TRBD2 (5 bases). This CDR3 spans 16 amino acids. Germline V gene data show CDR1 as SGHRS and CDR2 as YFSETQ. V gave up 0 bases and J gave up 0 bases, with 11 bases separating them. For the CDR3, the DNA is TGCGCCAGCAGCTTGGCGGACTCCCGAAGCACAGATACGCAGTATTTT. Its protein product is CASSLADSRSTDTQYF.

The table lists this clonotype with a few counts. The chain employs TRBV5-1 and TRBJ2-5; no reliable D call. CDR3 length: 15 residues. V dropped 0 bases and J dropped 3 bases, with 12 bases sitting between them. Germline assignment: CDR1 SGHRS and CDR2 YFSETQ. The CDR3 protein is CASSLAAASKETQYF. The CDR3 nucleotides read TGCGCCAGCAGCTTGGCCGCGGCCTCAAAAGAGACCCAGTACTTC.

This clonotype was counted a few times. This chain connects TRBV7-6 to TRBJ1-4; D uncertain. The ends were cut back, 7 bases at V and 6 bases at J, with 15 bases in the middle. The CDR3 totals 14 residues. The V gene's germline CDR1 is SGHVS and CDR2 FNYEAQ. CDR3 residues: CASKLSAGDEKLFF. The CDR3 DNA sequence: TGTGCCAGCAAACTCAGTGCCGGAGATGAAAAACTGTTTTTT.

This clonotype has ten or more counts. V gene TRBV29-1 combines with J gene TRBJ2-4; 7 bases align to TRBD2. With 4 bases clipped from V and 0 bases from J, the junction kept 12 bases outside the gene matches. Per the germline V gene, CDR1 is SQVTM and CDR2 is ANQGSEA. The CDR3 runs 17 residues. This CDR3 reads CSVVFYRQRGAKNIQYF. CDR3 DNA sequence: TGCAGCGTTGTATTTTATCGACAGCGGGGAGCCAAAAACATTCAGTACTTC. Complete variable domain (other parts from reference TRBV29-1 and TRBJ2-4): SAVISQKPSRDICQRGTSLTIQCQVDSQVTMMFWYRQQPGQSLTLIATANQGSEATYESGFVIDKFPISRPNLTFSTLTVSNMSPEDSSIYLCSVVFYRQRGAKNIQYFGAGTRLSVL.

V is TRBV5-1 and J is TRBJ2-2; D tentatively reads TRBD1 or TRBD2 (5 bases each). From germline, CDR1 is SGHRS and CDR2 YFSETQ. Trimming left V 4 bases short and J 0 bases short, with 13 bases between. CDR3 length: 16 amino acids. DNA for the CDR3: TGCGCCAGCAGCCGTGCCGGGGCAGCGAACACCGGGGAGCTGTTTTTT. Amino acid sequence: CASSRAGAANTGELFF.

Only a few counts were recorded for this clonotype. V usage is TRBV6-2 or TRBV6-3 and J usage is TRBJ2-7; D unclear. The CDR3 sequence is 14 residues long. CDR1 MNHEY and CDR2 SVGEGT come from the germline V gene. Trimming left V 7 bases short and J 0 bases short, with 13 bases between. CDR3: CASILDGNSYEQYF. The CDR3 DNA sequence: TGTGCCAGCATTCTGGACGGAAACTCCTACGAGCAGTACTTC.

This clonotype came up a few times. This sequence joins TRBV27 and TRBJ1-2; 8 nucleotides match TRBD1. Trimming removed 0 bases from V and 5 bases from J; junction bases left unmatched: 8. CDR3 size: 16 residues. Germline loops: CDR1 MNHEY, CDR2 SMNVEV (reference sequence). CDR3: CASSLSLAGGGYGYTF. DNA of the CDR3: TGTGCCAGCAGTTTATCCCTGGCAGGGGGCGGATATGGCTACACCTTC.

The V gene is TRBV5-1, the J gene TRBJ2-2, with TRBD1 matching over 8 bases. CDR1 is SGHRS, CDR2 YFSETQ, per germline. After removal of 2 bases from V and 1 base from J, the junction contained 4 bases not matched to a gene. The CDR3 spans 16 residues. CDR3 protein: CASSLTGTGNTGELFF. Here the CDR3 DNA reads TGCGCCAGCAGCTTAACCGGGACAGGGAACACCGGGGAGCTGTTTTTT.

The genes are TRBV6-1 and TRBJ2-1; weak D call: TRBD1 (6 bases). V was trimmed by 7 bases and J by 1 base, leaving 11 bases between them. CDR1 and CDR2 (germline): MNHNS, SASEGT. The CDR3 is 14 amino acids. The CDR3 here is CASTKQGSYNEQFF. The CDR3 DNA sequence: TGTGCCAGCACCAAACAGGGATCCTACAATGAGCAGTTCTTC.

This clonotype was observed many times. The J gene is TRBJ1-4, the V gene TRBV15; TRBD1 might be the D (5 bases). V was shortened by 1 base and J by 8 bases, with 11 bases between the two germline ends. The CDR3 is 14 amino acids. The germline V gene encodes CDR1 LNHNV and CDR2 YYDKDF (reference sequence). CDR3 sequence (DNA): TGTGCCACCAGCAGAGGAGGGACGGGAGAAAAACTGTTTTTT. Amino acid sequence: CATSRGGTGEKLFF.